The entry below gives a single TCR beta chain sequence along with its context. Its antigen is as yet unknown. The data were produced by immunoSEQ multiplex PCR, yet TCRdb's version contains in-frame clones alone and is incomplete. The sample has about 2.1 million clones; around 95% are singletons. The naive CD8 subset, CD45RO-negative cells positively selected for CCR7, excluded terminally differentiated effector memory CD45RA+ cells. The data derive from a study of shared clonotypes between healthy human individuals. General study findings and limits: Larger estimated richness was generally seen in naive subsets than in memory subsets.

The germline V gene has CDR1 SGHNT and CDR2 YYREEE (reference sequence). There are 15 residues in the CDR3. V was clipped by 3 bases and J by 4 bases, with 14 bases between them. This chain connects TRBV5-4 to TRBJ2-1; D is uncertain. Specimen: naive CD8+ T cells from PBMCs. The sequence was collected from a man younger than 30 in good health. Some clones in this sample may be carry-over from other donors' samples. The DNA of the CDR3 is TGTGCCAGCAGCTATCCCTCGGGCCCTTACAATGAGCAGTTCTTC. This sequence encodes CASSYPSGPYNEQFF.